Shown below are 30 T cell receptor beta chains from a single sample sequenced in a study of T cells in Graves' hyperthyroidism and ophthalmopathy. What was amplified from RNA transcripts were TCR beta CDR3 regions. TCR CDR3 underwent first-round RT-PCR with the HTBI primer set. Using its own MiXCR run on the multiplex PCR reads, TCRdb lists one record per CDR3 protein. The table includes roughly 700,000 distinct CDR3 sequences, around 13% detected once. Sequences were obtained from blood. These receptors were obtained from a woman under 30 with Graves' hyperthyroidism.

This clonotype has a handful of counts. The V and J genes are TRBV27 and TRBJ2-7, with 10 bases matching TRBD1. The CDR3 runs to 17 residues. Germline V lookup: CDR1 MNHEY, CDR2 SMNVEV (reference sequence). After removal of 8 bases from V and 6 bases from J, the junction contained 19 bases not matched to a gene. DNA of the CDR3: TGTGCCAGCGCCCTATCCCGATCCGGGACAGGGGCTCGCGAGCAGTACTTC. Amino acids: CASALSRSGTGAREQYF.

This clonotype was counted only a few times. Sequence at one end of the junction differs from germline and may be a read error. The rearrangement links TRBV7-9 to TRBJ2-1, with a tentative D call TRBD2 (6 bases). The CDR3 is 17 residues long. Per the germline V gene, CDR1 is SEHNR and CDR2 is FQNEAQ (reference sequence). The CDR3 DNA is TGTGCCAGCAGTTTAGGTACTGGACTATTCTCCTACAATGAGCAGTTCTTC. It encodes CASSLGTGLFSYNEQFF.

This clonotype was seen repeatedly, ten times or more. Written as DNA, the CDR3 is TGTGCCACCAGCAGAAATCCGGGGAGTAGATTTGAGACCCAGTACTTC. Translated, it gives CATSRNPGSRFETQYF. The J gene is TRBJ2-5, the V gene TRBV15; tentatively, D is TRBD2 (5 bases). Deletions cut 2 bases from V and 5 bases from J, with 18 bases between. This CDR3 has 16 residues. Germline assignment: CDR1 LNHNV and CDR2 YYDKDF (reference sequence). The variable domain in full, with the rest retrieved from reference TRBV15 and TRBJ2-5, is DAMVIQNPRYQVTQFGKPVTLSCSQTLNHNVMYWYQQKSSQAPKLLFHYYDKDFNNEADTPDNFQSRRPNTSFCFLDIRSPGLGDTAMYLCATSRNPGSRFETQYFGPGTRLLVL.

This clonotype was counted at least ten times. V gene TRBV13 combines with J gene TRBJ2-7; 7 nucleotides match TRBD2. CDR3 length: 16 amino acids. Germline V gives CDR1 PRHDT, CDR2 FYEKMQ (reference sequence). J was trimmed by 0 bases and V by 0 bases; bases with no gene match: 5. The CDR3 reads CASSLGLALSSYEQYF. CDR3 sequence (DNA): TGTGCCAGCAGCTTAGGACTAGCGCTAAGCTCCTACGAGCAGTACTTC.

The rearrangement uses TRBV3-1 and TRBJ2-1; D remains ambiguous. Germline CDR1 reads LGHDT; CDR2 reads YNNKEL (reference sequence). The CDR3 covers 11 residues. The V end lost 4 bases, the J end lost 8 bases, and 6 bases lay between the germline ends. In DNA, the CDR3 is TGTGCCAGCAGCCGGTACTATGAGCAGTTCTTC. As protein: CASSRYYEQFF.

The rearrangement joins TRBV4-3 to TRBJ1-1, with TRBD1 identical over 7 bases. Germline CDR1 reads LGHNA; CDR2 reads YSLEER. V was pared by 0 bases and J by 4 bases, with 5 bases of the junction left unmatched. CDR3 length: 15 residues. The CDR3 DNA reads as TGCGCCAGCAGCCAAGATGCAGGGGGACCCACTGAAGCTTTCTTT. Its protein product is CASSQDAGGPTEAFF.

The CDR3 DNA sequence: TGTGCCAGCAGCTCCTGGATAGGGTATGAGCAGTTCTTC. Translating it yields CASSSWIGYEQFF. The rearrangement joins TRBV14 to TRBJ2-1; D not certain. The CDR3 is 13 amino acids. Trimming removed 5 bases from V and 8 bases from J, with 13 bases in between. Germline CDR1 SGHDN, CDR2 FVKESK.

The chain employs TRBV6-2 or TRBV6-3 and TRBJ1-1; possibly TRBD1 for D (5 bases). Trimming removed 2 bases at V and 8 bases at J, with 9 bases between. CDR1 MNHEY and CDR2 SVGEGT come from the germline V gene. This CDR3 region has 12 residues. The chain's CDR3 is CASSYTTAEAFF. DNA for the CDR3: TGTGCCAGCAGTTACACGACAGCAGAAGCTTTCTTT.

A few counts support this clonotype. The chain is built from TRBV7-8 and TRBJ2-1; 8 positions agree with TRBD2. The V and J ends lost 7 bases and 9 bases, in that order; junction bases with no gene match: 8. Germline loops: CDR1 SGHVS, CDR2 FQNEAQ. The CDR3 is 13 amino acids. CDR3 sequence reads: CASIPGTSIEQFF. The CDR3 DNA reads TGTGCCAGCATCCCCGGGACTAGTATTGAGCAGTTCTTC.

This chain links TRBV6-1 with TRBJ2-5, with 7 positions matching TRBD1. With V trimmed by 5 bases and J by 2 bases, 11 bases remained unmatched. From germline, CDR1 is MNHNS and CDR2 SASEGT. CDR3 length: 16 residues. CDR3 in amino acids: CASSSSAGTVQETQYF. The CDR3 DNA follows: TGTGCCAGCAGTAGCAGCGCCGGGACAGTTCAAGAGACCCAGTACTTC.

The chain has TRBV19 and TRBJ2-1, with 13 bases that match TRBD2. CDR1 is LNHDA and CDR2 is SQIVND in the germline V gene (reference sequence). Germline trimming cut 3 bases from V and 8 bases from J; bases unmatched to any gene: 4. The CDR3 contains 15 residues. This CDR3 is CASSMGTSGKDEQFF. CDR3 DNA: TGTGCCAGTAGTATGGGGACTAGCGGGAAAGATGAGCAGTTCTTC.

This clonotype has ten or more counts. The CDR3 region has the DNA TGCAGTGCTAGAATAGCTTATACGCAGTATTTT. Protein: CSARIAYTQYF. The chain has TRBV20-1 and TRBJ2-3; D remains unclear. V gave up 2 bases and J gave up 7 bases, with 7 bases separating them. The CDR3 totals 11 residues. Germline V gives CDR1 DFQATT, CDR2 SNEGSKA (reference sequence).

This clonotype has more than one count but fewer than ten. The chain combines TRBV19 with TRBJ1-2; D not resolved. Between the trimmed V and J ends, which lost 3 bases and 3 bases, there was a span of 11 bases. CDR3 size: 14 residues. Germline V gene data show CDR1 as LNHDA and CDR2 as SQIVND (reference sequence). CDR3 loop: CASSIPYEYYGYTF. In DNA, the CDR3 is TGTGCCAGTAGTATCCCATACGAATACTATGGCTACACCTTC.

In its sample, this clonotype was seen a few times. CDR3 in DNA: TGTGCCAGCAGTTTCGGAGCACAGGGGTACGAGCAGTACTTC. Its protein is CASSFGAQGYEQYF. The rearrangement uses TRBV28 and TRBJ2-7; 7 nucleotides align to TRBD1. Germline loops: CDR1 MDHEN, CDR2 SYDVKM. Trimming at V came to 3 bases and at J to 4 bases, leaving 6 bases not matched to a gene. The CDR3 length is 14 residues. The whole variable domain, remainder taken from reference TRBV28 and TRBJ2-7, is DVKVTQSSRYLVKRTGEKVFLECVQDMDHENMFWYRQDPGLGLRLIYFSYDVKMKEKGDIPEGYSVSREKKERFSLILESASTNQTSMYLCASSFGAQGYEQYFGPGTRLTVT.

The CDR3 spells CASSVEGLSGNTIYF. CDR3 in DNA: TGTGCCAGCAGCGTTGAGGGACTGTCTGGAAACACCATATATTTT. The chain combines TRBV9 with TRBJ1-3; D is possibly TRBD1 (5 bases). This CDR3 has 15 residues. Germline assignment: CDR1 SGDLS and CDR2 YYNGEE. Trimming took 2 bases from V and 1 from J, leaving 10 bases between them. The variable domain in full, completed from reference TRBV9 and TRBJ1-3, reads DSGVTQTPKHLITATGQRVTLRCSPRSGDLSVYWYQQSLDQGLQFLIQYYNGEERAKGNILERFSAQQFPDLHSELNLSSLELGDSALYFCASSVEGLSGNTIYFGEGSWLTVV.

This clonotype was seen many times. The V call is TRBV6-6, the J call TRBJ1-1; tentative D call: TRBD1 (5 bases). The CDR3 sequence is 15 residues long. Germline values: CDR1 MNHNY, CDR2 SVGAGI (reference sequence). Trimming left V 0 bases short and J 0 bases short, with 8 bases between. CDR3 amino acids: CASSYSWGVNTEAFF. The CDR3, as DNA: TGTGCCAGCAGTTACTCGTGGGGGGTGAACACTGAAGCTTTCTTT.

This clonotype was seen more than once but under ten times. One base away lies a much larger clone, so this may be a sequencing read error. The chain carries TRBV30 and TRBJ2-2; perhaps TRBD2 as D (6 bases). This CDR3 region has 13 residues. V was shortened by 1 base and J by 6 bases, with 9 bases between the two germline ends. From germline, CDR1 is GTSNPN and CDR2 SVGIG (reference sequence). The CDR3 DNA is TGTGCCTGGAGTGCGGGACTCGCCGGGGAGCTGTTTTTT. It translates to CAWSAGLAGELFF.

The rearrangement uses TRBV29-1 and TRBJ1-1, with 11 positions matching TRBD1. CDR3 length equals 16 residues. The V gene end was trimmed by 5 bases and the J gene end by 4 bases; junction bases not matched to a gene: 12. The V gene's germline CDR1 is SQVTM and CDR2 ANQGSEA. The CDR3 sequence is CSVRSFRDRGGTEAFF. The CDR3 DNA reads TGCAGCGTTCGGTCCTTCCGGGACAGGGGGGGCACTGAAGCTTTCTTT.

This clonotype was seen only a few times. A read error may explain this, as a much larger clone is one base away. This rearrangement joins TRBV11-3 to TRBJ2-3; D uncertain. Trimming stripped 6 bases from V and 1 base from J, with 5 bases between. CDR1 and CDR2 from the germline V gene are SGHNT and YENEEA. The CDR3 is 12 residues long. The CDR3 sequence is CASRARTDTQYF. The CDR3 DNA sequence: TGTGCCAGCAGGGCCCGCACAGATACGCAGTATTTT.

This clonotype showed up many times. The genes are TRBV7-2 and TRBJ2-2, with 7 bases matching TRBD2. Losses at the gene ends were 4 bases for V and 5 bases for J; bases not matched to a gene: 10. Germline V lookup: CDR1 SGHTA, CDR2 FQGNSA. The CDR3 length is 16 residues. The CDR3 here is CASSSRGAGWTGELFF. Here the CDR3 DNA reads TGTGCCAGCAGCTCACGGGGAGCGGGATGGACCGGGGAGCTGTTTTTT.

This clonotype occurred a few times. The CDR3 sequence: CASSQLTSDGTGELFF. The CDR3 bases are TGTGCCAGCAGCCAACTCACTAGCGATGGCACCGGGGAGCTGTTTTTT. The V and J genes are TRBV3-1 and TRBJ2-2; 7 bases align to TRBD2. The CDR3 is made up of 16 amino acids. Trimming took 2 bases from V and 4 from J; bases not matched to a gene: 7. Germline V CDR1 and CDR2: LGHDT, YNNKEL (reference sequence).

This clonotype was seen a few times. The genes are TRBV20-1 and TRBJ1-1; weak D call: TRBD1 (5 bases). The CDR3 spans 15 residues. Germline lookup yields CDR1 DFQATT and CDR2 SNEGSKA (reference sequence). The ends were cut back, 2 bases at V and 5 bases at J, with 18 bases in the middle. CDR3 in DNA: TGCAGTGCTAGAAATCTGGCAGGGACTGGGACTGAAGCTTTCTTT. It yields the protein CSARNLAGTGTEAFF.

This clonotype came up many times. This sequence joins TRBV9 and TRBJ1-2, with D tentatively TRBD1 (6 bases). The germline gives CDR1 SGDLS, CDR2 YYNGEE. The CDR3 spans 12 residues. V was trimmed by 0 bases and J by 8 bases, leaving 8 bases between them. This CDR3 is CASSVGGGGYTF. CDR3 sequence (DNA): TGTGCCAGCAGCGTAGGCGGGGGCGGCTACACCTTC.

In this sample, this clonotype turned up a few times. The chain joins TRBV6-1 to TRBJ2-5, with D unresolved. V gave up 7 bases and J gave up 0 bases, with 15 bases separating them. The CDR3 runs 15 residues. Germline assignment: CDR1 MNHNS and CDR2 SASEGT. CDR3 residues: CASTQTSRYQETQYF. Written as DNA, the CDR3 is TGTGCCAGCACCCAAACATCTAGATACCAAGAGACCCAGTACTTC.

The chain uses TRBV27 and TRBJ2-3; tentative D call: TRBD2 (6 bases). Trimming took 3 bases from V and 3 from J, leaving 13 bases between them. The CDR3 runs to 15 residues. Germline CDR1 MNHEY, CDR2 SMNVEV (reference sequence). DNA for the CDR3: TGTGCCAGCAGTTTGTCGGAGCGGGTAACAGATACGCAGTATTTT. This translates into CASSLSERVTDTQYF.

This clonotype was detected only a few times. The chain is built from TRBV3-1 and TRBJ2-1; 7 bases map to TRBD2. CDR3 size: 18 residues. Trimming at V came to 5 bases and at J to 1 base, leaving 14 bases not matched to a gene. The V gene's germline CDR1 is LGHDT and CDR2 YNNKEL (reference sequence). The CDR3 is CASSNRLLATSSYNEQFF. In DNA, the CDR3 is TGTGCCAGCAGCAACCGGTTACTAGCGACCTCTTCCTACAATGAGCAGTTCTTC.

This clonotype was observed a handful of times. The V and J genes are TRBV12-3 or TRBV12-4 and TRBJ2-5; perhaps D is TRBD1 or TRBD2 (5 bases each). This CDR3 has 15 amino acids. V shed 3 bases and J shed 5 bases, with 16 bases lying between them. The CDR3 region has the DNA TGTGCCAGCAGTTTTCTTGGGGGAATCGGCGAGACCCAGTACTTC. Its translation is CASSFLGGIGETQYF.

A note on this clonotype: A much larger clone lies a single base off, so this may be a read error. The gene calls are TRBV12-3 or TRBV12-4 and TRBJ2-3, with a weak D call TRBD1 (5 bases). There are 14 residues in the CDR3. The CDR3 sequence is CASSLQGGTDTRYF. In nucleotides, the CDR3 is TGTGCCAGCAGCCTTCAGGGTGGCACAGATACGCGGTATTTT.

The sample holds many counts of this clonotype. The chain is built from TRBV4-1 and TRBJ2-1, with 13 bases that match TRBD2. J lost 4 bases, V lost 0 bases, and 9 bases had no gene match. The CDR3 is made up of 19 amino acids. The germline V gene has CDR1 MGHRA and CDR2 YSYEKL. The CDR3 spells CASSQETLAGGPGYNEQFF. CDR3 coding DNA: TGCGCCAGCAGCCAAGAAACACTAGCGGGAGGGCCTGGTTACAATGAGCAGTTCTTC.

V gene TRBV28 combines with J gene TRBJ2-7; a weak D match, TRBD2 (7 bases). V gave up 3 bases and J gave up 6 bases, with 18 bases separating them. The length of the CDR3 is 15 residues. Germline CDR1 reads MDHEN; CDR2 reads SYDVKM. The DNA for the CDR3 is TGTGCCAGCAGTTTGGGGGGGGGGTACAGGGCCGAGCAGTACTTC. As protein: CASSLGGGYRAEQYF.